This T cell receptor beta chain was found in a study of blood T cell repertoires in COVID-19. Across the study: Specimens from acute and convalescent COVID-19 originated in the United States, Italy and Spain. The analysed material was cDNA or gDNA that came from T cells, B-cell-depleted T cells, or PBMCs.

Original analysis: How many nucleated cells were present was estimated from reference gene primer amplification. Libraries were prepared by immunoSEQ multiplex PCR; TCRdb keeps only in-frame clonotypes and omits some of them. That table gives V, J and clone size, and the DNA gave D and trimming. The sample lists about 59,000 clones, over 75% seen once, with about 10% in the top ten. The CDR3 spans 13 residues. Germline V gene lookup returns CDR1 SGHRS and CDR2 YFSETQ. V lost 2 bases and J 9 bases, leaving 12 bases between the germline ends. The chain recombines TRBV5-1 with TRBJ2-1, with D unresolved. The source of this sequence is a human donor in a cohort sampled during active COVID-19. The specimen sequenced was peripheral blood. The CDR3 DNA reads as TGCGCCAGCAGCTTTGGATTACTAAGTGAGCAGTTCTTC. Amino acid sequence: CASSFGLLSEQFF.